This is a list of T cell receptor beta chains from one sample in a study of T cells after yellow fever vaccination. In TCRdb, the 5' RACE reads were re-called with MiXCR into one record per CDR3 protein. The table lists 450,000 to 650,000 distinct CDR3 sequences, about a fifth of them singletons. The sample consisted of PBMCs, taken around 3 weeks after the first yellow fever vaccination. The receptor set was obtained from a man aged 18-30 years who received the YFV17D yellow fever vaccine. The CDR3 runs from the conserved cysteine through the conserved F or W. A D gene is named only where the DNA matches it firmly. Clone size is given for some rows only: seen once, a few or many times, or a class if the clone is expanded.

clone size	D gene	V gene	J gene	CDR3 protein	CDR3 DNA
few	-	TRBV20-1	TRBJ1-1	CSAREGGTNTEAFF	TGCAGTGCTAGAGAAGGAGGAACGAACACTGAAGCTTTCTTT
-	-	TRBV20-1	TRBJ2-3	CSARDDGDTQYF	TGCAGTGCTAGAGACGATGGAGATACGCAGTATTTT
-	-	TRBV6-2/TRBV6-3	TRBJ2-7	CASSYPGPPGYEQYF	TGTGCCAGCAGTTATCCGGGCCCCCCTGGGTACGAGCAGTACTTC
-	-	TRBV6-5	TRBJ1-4	CASSYSLGINEKLFF	TGTGCCAGCAGTTACTCGTTGGGGATTAATGAAAAACTGTTTTTT
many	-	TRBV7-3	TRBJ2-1	CASSRGGGLNEQFF	TGTGCCAGCAGCCGAGGGGGGGGGCTCAATGAGCAGTTCTTC
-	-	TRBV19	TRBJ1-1	CASSAVGDKAFF	TGTGCCAGTAGTGCAGTAGGGGATAAAGCTTTCTTT
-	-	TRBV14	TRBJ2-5	CASSHPTGETQYF	TGTGCCAGCAGCCATCCCACAGGGGAGACCCAGTACTTC
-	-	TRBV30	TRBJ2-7	CAWSKGQGVNEQYF	TGTGCCTGGAGCAAGGGGCAGGGAGTCAACGAGCAGTACTTC
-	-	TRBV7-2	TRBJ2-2	CASSLTPGPAGELFF	TGTGCCAGCAGCTTAACTCCGGGGCCGGCCGGGGAGCTGTTTTTT
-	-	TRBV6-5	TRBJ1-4	CASSYSKMATNEKLFF	TGTGCCAGCAGTTACTCTAAAATGGCAACTAATGAAAAACTGTTTTTT
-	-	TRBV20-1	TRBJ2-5	CSASQATEIKETQYF	TGCAGTGCTAGCCAAGCGACGGAAATAAAAGAGACCCAGTACTTC
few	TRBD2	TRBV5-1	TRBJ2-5	CASSLAGGVQETQYF	TGCGCCAGCAGCTTGGCGGGGGGGGTCCAAGAGACCCAGTACTTC
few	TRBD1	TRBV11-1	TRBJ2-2	CASSSPTGAALEFTGELFF	TGTGCCAGCAGCTCACCAACAGGGGCGGCCCTGGAGTTCACCGGGGAGCTGTTTTTT
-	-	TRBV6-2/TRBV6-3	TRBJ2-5	CASAGETQYF	TGTGCCAGCGCAGGGGAGACCCAGTACTTC
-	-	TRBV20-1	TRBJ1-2	CSDRTAGLSPTF	TGCAGTGACCGGACGGCCGGACTATCTCCCACCTTC
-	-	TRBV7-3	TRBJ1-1	CASSLTRKTENTEAFF	TGTGCCAGCAGCCTCACACGAAAGACAGAAAACACTGAAGCTTTCTTT
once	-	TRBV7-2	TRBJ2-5	CASSAWTEETQYF	TGTGCCAGCAGCGCCTGGACTGAAGAGACCCAGTACTTC
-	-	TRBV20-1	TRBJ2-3	CSASGSSTDTQYF	TGCAGTGCTAGCGGGTCTAGCACAGATACGCAGTATTTT
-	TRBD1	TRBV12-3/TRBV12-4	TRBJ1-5	CASSIRQGGNQPQHF	TGTGCCAGCAGTATTCGACAGGGGGGCAATCAGCCCCAGCATTTT
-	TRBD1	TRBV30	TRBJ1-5	CAWSAGTGNQPQHF	TGTGCCTGGAGTGCCGGGACAGGCAATCAGCCCCAGCATTTT
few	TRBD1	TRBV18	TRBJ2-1	CASSPGQGGGNEQFF	TGTGCCAGCTCACCGGGACAGGGAGGGGGCAATGAGCAGTTCTTC
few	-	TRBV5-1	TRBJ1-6	CASSRSGTANSPLHF	TGCGCCAGCAGCAGATCCGGGACCGCTAATTCACCCCTCCACTTT
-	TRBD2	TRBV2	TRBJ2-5	CASRPGLAGGGETQYF	TGTGCCAGCAGACCCGGGTTGGCGGGGGGCGGAGAGACCCAGTACTTC
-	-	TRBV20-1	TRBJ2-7	CSARGWGHSSYEQYF	TGCAGTGCTAGAGGCTGGGGCCATAGCTCCTACGAGCAGTACTTC
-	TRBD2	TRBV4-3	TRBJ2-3	CASSQDGSGDTDTQYF	TGCGCCAGCAGCCAAGATGGTAGCGGGGACACAGATACGCAGTATTTT
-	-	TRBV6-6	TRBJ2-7	CASSSEGPYEQYF	TGTGCCAGCAGTTCGGAGGGGCCTTACGAGCAGTACTTC
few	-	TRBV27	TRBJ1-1	CASSYGQTEAFF	TGTGCCAGCAGTTATGGACAGACTGAAGCTTTCTTT
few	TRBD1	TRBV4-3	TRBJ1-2	CASSQEGQGYGYTF	TGCGCCAGCAGCCAAGAAGGACAGGGCTATGGCTACACCTTC
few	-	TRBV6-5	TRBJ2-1	CASSLLVGRVQFF	TGTGCCAGCAGTTTACTCGTGGGTCGTGTGCAGTTCTTC
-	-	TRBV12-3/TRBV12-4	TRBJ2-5	CASSFGQALTGLKDF	TGTGCCAGCAGTTTCGGACAGGCCCTTACGGGACTGAAGGACTTC
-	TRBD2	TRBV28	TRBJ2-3	CASPPIRGDRTDTQYF	TGTGCCAGCCCACCCATCCGGGGGGACCGCACAGATACGCAGTATTTT